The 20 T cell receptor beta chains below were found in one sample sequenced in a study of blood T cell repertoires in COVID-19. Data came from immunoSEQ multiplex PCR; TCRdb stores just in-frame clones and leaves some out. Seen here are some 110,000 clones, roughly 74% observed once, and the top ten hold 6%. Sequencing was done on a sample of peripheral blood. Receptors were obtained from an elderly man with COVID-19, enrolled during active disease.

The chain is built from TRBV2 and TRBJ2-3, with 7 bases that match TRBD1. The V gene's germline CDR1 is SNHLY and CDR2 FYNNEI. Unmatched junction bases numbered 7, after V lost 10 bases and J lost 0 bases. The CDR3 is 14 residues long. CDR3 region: CAMGQITSTDTQYF. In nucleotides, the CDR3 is TGTGCCATGGGACAGATTACTAGCACAGATACGCAGTATTTT.

CDR3 DNA: TGTGCCAGCAGCTTAGACATCGGCGGGAGTCTCTACAATGAGCAGTTCTTC. Its protein product is CASSLDIGGSLYNEQFF. This chain joins TRBV7-9 and TRBJ2-1; TRBD2 matches 7 bases. The CDR3 is 17 residues long. The germline V gene has CDR1 SEHNR and CDR2 FQNEAQ (reference sequence). Trimming at V came to 1 base and at J to 3 bases, leaving 9 bases not matched to a gene.

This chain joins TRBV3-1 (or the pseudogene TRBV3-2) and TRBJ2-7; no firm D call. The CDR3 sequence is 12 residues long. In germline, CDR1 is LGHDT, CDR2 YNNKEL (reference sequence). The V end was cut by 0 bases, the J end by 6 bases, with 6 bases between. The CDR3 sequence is CASSQDSREQYF. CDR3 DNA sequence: TGTGCCAGCAGCCAAGATTCGCGCGAGCAGTACTTC.

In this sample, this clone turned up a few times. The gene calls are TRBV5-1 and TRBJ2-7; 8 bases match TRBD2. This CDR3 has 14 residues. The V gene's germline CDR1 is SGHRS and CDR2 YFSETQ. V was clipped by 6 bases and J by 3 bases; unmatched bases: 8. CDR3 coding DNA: TGCGCCAGCAACTGGGCGGGGGGCAACTACGAGCAGTACTTC. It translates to CASNWAGGNYEQYF.

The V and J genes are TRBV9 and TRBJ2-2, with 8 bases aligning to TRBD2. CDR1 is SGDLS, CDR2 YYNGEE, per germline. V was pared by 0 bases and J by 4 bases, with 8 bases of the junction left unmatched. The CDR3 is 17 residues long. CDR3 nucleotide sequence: TGTGCCAGCAGCGTAGGAGTGACTAGCGCGATCACCGGGGAGCTGTTTTTT. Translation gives CASSVGVTSAITGELFF.

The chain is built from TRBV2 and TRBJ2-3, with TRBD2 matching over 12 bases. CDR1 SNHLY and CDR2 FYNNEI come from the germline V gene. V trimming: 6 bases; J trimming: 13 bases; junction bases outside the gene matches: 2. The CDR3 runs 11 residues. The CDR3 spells CASRRTSGKYF. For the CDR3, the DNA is TGTGCCAGCAGGCGGACTAGCGGGAAGTATTTT.

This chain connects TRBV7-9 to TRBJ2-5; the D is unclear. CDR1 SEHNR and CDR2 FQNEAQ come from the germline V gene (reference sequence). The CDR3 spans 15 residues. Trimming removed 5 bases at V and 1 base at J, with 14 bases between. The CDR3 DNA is TGTGCCAGCAGCCCCCTCGGGTCGTTCCAAGAGACCCAGTACTTC. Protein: CASSPLGSFQETQYF.

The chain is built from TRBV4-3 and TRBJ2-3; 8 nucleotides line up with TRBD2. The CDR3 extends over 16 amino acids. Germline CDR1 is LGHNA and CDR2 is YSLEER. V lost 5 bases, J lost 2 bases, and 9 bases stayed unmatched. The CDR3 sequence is CASSYSAGALTDTQYF. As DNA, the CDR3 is TGCGCCAGCAGCTATTCAGCGGGAGCTCTCACAGATACGCAGTATTTT.

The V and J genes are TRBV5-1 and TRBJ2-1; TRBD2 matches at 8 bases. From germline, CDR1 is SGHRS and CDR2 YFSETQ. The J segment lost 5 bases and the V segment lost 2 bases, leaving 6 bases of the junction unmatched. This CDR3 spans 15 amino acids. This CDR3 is CASSFAGTSDNEQFF. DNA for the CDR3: TGCGCCAGCAGCTTTGCCGGGACTAGTGACAATGAGCAGTTCTTC.

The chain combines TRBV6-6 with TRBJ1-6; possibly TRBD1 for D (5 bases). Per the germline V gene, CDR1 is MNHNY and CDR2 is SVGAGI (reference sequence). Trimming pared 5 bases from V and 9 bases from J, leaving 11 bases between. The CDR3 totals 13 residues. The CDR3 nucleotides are TGTGCCAGCAGTCCCGGGACTGGTTCACCCCTCCACTTT. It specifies CASSPGTGSPLHF.

CDR3 loop: CASSPVSGAVIYTEAFF. DNA of the CDR3: TGTGCCAGCAGTCCCGTTTCTGGGGCGGTTATATATACTGAAGCTTTCTTT. The V gene is TRBV27, the J gene TRBJ1-1; weak D call: TRBD1 (5 bases). The CDR3 has 17 residues. V dropped 5 bases and J dropped 5 bases, with 24 bases sitting between them. Germline V gene data show CDR1 as MNHEY and CDR2 as SMNVEV (reference sequence).

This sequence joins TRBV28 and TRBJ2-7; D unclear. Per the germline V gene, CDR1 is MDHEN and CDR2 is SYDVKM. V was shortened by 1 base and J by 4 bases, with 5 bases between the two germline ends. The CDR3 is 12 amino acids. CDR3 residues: CASSLYSYEQYF. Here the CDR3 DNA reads TGTGCCAGCAGTTTATATTCATACGAGCAGTACTTC.

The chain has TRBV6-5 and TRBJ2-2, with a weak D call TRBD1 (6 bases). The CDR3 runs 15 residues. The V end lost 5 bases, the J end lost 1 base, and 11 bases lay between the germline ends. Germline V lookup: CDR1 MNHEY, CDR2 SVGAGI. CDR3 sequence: CASSRMGQNTGELFF. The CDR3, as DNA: TGTGCCAGCAGTCGCATGGGACAGAACACCGGGGAGCTGTTTTTT.

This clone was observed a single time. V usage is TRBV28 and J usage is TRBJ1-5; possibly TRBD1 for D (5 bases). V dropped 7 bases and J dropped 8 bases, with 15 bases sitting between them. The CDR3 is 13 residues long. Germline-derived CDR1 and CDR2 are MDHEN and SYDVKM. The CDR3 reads CASTRQFREPQHF. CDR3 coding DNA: TGTGCCAGCACCCGACAGTTTCGTGAGCCCCAGCATTTT.

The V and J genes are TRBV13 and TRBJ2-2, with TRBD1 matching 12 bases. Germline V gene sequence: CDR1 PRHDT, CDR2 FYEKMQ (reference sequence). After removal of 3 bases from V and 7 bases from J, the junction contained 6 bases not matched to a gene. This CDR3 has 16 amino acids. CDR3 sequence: CASSFRDRGHGGELFF. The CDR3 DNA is TGTGCCAGCAGCTTCCGGGACAGGGGGCATGGCGGGGAGCTGTTTTTT.

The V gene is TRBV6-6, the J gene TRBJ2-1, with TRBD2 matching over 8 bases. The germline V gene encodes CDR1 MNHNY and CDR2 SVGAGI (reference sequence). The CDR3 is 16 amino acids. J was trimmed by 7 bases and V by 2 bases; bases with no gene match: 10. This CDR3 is CASSYGAREGRNEQFF. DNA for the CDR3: TGTGCCAGCAGTTACGGTGCCCGGGAGGGGCGGAATGAGCAGTTCTTC.

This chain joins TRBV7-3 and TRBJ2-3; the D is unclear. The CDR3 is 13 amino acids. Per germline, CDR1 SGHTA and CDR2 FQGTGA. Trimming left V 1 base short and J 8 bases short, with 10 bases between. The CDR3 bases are TGTGCCAGCAGCTTAAACCCCTCGGGTACGCAGTATTTT. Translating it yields CASSLNPSGTQYF.

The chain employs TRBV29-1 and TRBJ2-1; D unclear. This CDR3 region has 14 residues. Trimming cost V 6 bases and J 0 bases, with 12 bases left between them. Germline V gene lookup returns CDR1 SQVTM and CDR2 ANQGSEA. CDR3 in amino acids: CSVYSQSSYNEQFF. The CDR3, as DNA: TGCAGCGTGTACAGCCAGAGCTCCTACAATGAGCAGTTCTTC.

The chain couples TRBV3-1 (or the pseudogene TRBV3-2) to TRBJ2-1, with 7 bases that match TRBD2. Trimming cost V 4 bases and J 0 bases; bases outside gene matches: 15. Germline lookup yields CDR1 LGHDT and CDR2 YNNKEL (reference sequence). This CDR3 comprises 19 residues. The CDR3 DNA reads TGTGCCAGCAGCCTAACCGCACTAGCGACCTTTAGCTCCTACAATGAGCAGTTCTTC. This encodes CASSLTALATFSSYNEQFF.

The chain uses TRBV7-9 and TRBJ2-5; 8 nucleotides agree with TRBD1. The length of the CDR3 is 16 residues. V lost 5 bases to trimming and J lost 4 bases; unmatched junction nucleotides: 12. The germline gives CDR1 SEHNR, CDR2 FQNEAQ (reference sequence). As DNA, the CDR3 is TGTGCCAGCAGCCCGCCCCTACAGGGGGTGGGAGAGACCCAGTACTTC. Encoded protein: CASSPPLQGVGETQYF.